One sample yielded the 21 T cell receptor beta chains listed below, sequenced in a study of shared clonotypes between healthy human individuals (dated by TCRdb to between 2020 and 2021). The protocol used for the library was the immunoSEQ multiplex PCR assay. TCRdb retrieved this table from immuneACCESS and kept in-frame rearrangements only. Not all clones are present; in checked studies, unresolved V genes account for under half, and no reason is known for the remainder. Here the sample has some 1 million clones; roughly 80% occur a single time. The leading ten clones occupy about 1.5% of the sample. Sequenced input: memory CD4+ T cells sorted from blood. Explained via the paper, the cell subset or site label denotes: CD45RA-negative fraction. All receptors derive from a man aged 18 to 29 in good health.

The chain links TRBV30 to TRBJ1-2, with a tentative D call TRBD1 (6 bases). Germline CDR1 and CDR2: GTSNPN and SVGIG (reference sequence). Trimming stripped 4 bases from V and 4 bases from J, with 10 bases between. This CDR3 has 12 residues. The CDR3 loop reads CAWNRVGYGYTF. The CDR3 DNA sequence: TGTGCCTGGAACAGGGTGGGCTATGGCTACACCTTC. The full variable domain, in which reference TRBV30 and TRBJ1-2 provide the parts outside the CDR3, is SQTIHQWPATLVQPVGSPLSLECTVEGTSNPNLYWYRQAAGRGLQLLFYSVGIGQISSEVPQNLSASRPQDRQFILSSKKLLLSDSGFYLCAWNRVGYGYTFGSGTRLTVV.

The chain links TRBV27 to TRBJ2-6; tentatively, D is TRBD1 (6 bases). The CDR3 length is 17 residues. CDR1 is MNHEY and CDR2 is SMNVEV in the germline V gene (reference sequence). Trimming stripped 0 bases from V and 0 bases from J, with 9 bases between. The chain's CDR3 is CASSLSSTGSGANVLTF. CDR3 DNA sequence: TGTGCCAGCAGTTTATCCTCGACAGGCTCTGGGGCCAACGTCCTGACTTTC.

This chain joins TRBV18 and TRBJ1-1; D uncertain. This CDR3 has 11 amino acids. V shed 0 bases and J shed 8 bases, with 4 bases lying between them. Germline CDR1 is KGHSH and CDR2 is LQKENI. The CDR3 region has the DNA TGTGCCAGCTCACCACCAGAAGAAGCTTTCTTT. Its translation: CASSPPEEAFF.

The V gene is TRBV18, the J gene TRBJ2-7; D is undetermined. This CDR3 is 14 amino acids long. Trimming took off 2 bases at V and 2 bases at J, with 10 bases between the two ends. Per germline, CDR1 KGHSH and CDR2 LQKENI. The CDR3 DNA is TGTGCCAGCTCACCAGGAGCGTCCACCTACGAGCAGTACTTC. Translation: CASSPGASTYEQYF.

This clone was seen more than once but under ten times. The rearrangement joins TRBV5-4 to TRBJ2-1, with D possibly being TRBD1 (6 bases). This CDR3 contains 15 residues. Germline CDR1 reads SGHNT; CDR2 reads YYREEE (reference sequence). Deletions cut 0 bases from V and 0 bases from J, with 7 bases between. The CDR3 sequence: CASSLEDSSYNEQFF. The CDR3 DNA reads TGTGCCAGCAGCTTGGAGGACAGCTCCTACAATGAGCAGTTCTTC.

This clone was detected many times. Written as DNA, the CDR3 is TGTGCCAGCAGTCCCAGCCCCAGCGGGGCGGGCACCGGGGAGCTGTTTTTT. Its translation is CASSPSPSGAGTGELFF. The chain joins TRBV7-3 to TRBJ2-2; TRBD2 agrees at 7 bases. The CDR3 loop spans 17 amino acids. Germline V gives CDR1 SGHTA, CDR2 FQGTGA. V was pared by 6 bases and J by 4 bases, with 14 bases of the junction left unmatched.

As regards this clone: This CDR3 is also generated by other DNA sequences in the sample. This chain uses TRBV5-1 with TRBJ2-2; D is uncertain. The CDR3 length is 15 residues. V shed 0 bases and J shed 2 bases, with 8 bases lying between them. The V gene's germline CDR1 is SGHRS and CDR2 YFSETQ. The CDR3 reads CASSLAVGNTGELFF. CDR3 nucleotide sequence: TGCGCCAGCAGCTTGGCTGTGGGAAACACCGGGGAGCTGTTTTTT.

The V gene is TRBV5-1, the J gene TRBJ2-6; the match to TRBD1 covers 7 bases. V lost 4 bases to trimming and J lost 2 bases; unmatched junction nucleotides: 9. Germline CDR1 is SGHRS and CDR2 is YFSETQ. The CDR3 length is 17 residues. For the CDR3, the DNA is TGCGCCAGCAGCCCCGACCCCCAGGGGGCTGGGGCCAACGTCCTGACTTTC. It is translated as CASSPDPQGAGANVLTF.

The DNA of the CDR3 is TGTGCCAGCAGCCCTGTTGTAGCGGGTACCTACAATGAGCAGTTCTTC. Its protein product is CASSPVVAGTYNEQFF. The chain employs TRBV5-4 and TRBJ2-1; TRBD2 matches at 7 bases. CDR1 SGHNT and CDR2 YYREEE come from the germline V gene (reference sequence). V was pared by 4 bases and J by 2 bases, with 9 bases of the junction left unmatched. The CDR3 contains 16 residues.

J is TRBJ2-7 and V is TRBV30, with 13 bases lining up with TRBD2. The CDR3 extends over 14 amino acids. Germline V gene sequence: CDR1 GTSNPN, CDR2 SVGIG (reference sequence). The V and J ends lost 3 bases and 5 bases, in that order; junction bases with no gene match: 4. CDR3 loop: CAWSPGLAGHEQYF. CDR3 DNA sequence: TGTGCCTGGAGCCCGGGACTAGCGGGACACGAGCAGTACTTC.

J is TRBJ2-1 and V is TRBV30; D ambiguous. Germline V gene sequence: CDR1 GTSNPN, CDR2 SVGIG (reference sequence). V gave up 2 bases and J gave up 10 bases, with 9 bases separating them. The CDR3 covers 11 residues. CDR3 coding DNA: TGTGCCTGGAGTCGGGCCGGGGAGCAGTTCTTC. It encodes CAWSRAGEQFF.

This chain's CDR3 is CASTPGTDTQYF. CDR3 coding DNA: TGCGCCAGCACGCCCGGGACCGATACGCAGTATTTT. The chain couples TRBV5-1 to TRBJ2-3; tentatively, D is TRBD1 or TRBD2 (5 bases each). V lost 6 bases and J lost 6, with 11 bases in between. This CDR3 region has 12 residues. Germline CDR1 and CDR2: SGHRS and YFSETQ.

This clone is a singleton in its sample. The chain couples TRBV19 to TRBJ2-7; TRBD2 is a possible D gene (5 bases). The CDR3 totals 14 residues. CDR1 is LNHDA and CDR2 is SQIVND in the germline V gene (reference sequence). Trimming removed 4 bases from V and 6 bases from J, with 16 bases in between. This CDR3 is CASSTGKGNSEQYF. Here the CDR3 DNA reads TGTGCCAGTAGTACCGGGAAGGGAAATTCCGAGCAGTACTTC.

This clone was detected only once. A read error is possible here, since a much larger clone lies one base away. V is TRBV18 and J is TRBJ2-1, with D tentatively TRBD2 (6 bases). Germline CDR1 reads KGHSH; CDR2 reads LQKENI. The CDR3 totals 14 residues. V was cut by 2 bases and J by 2 bases, with 7 bases left in between. Here the CDR3 DNA reads TGTGCCAGCTCACCAGCGGGACCCTACAATGAGCAGTTCTTC. Residues: CASSPAGPYNEQFF.

The gene calls are TRBV19 and TRBJ2-1; 9 nucleotides line up with TRBD1. J gave up 4 bases and V 10 bases, and 8 bases lay outside the gene matches. The CDR3 totals 14 residues. Germline values: CDR1 LNHDA, CDR2 SQIVND (reference sequence). In DNA form, the CDR3 reads TGTGCCACCGCGGTTGGGACAGGGTACAATGAGCAGTTCTTC. It is translated as CATAVGTGYNEQFF.

V usage is TRBV27 and J usage is TRBJ2-3; 11 nucleotides line up with TRBD2. V lost 2 bases to trimming and J lost 11 bases; unmatched junction nucleotides: 12. The CDR3 covers 16 residues. The V gene's germline CDR1 is MNHEY and CDR2 SMNVEV (reference sequence). CDR3 bases: TGTGCCAGCAGTTTAGCTAGCGGGGGGCCTACAATAGGGCAGTATTTT. Amino acids: CASSLASGGPTIGQYF.

The chain couples TRBV6-5 to TRBJ1-1; D unresolved. This CDR3 comprises 11 residues. The V end lost 8 bases, the J end lost 6 bases, and 10 bases lay between the germline ends. From germline, CDR1 is MNHEY and CDR2 SVGAGI. The CDR3 nucleotides read TGTGCCAGCGGGCAAGCCCCTGAAGCTTTCTTT. Translation gives CASGQAPEAFF.

This chain connects TRBV25-1 to TRBJ2-2; 8 bases map to TRBD1. This CDR3 has 17 residues. V was clipped by 6 bases and J by 3 bases; unmatched bases: 12. Germline V CDR1 and CDR2: MGHDK, SYGVNS. CDR3 residues: CASRPTRDRRDTGELFF. CDR3 nucleotides: TGTGCCAGCAGGCCTACCCGGGACAGGAGGGACACCGGGGAGCTGTTTTTT.

The chain uses TRBV5-8 and TRBJ2-1; 9 positions agree with TRBD1. CDR3 length equals 16 residues. With V trimmed by 4 bases and J by 5 bases, 10 bases remained unmatched. Germline assignment: CDR1 SGHTS and CDR2 YDEGEE. The CDR3 DNA follows: TGTGCCAGCAGCCGACGTACAGGGGGCATCCACAATGAGCAGTTCTTC. Protein product: CASSRRTGGIHNEQFF.

V is TRBV2 and J is TRBJ2-3, with D maybe TRBD1 (5 bases). The CDR3 runs 14 residues. Germline CDR1 reads SNHLY; CDR2 reads FYNNEI. The V end lost 2 bases, the J end lost 2 bases, and 8 bases lay between the germline ends. CDR3 protein: CASSEQGYTDTQYF. The CDR3 nucleotides read TGTGCCAGCAGTGAACAGGGTTACACAGATACGCAGTATTTT.

This clone was counted many times. The chain recombines TRBV5-1 with TRBJ2-2; D could derive from TRBD1 or TRBD2 (5 bases each). Germline-derived CDR1 and CDR2 are SGHRS and YFSETQ. V was pared by 1 base and J by 7 bases, with 11 bases between. The CDR3 consists of 14 residues. CDR3 DNA: TGCGCCAGCAGCTTGAGAGGGCAGGGCGGGGAGCTGTTTTTT. Residues: CASSLRGQGGELFF.